The sequence of this T cell receptor (beta chain) was determined in a study of shared clonotypes between healthy human individuals. Study-level findings and limits: Generation of non-shared clonotypes was less probable than generation of clonotypes shared by all four donors. Clonotype sharing across a few donors was observed for about 4.8% of naive CD4 clonotypes.

The V segment lost 4 bases and the J segment 2 bases; nucleotides outside the gene matches: 6. Germline CDR1 and CDR2: MNHEY and SMNVEV (reference sequence). This CDR3 has 15 amino acids. Measured with immunoSEQ multiplex PCR; TCRdb has only the in-frame clones, and not every one. Of around 1.4 million clones in the sample, approximately 98.5% were seen once. Remarks on this clone: Its antigen is unidentified.

The chain is built from TRBV27 and TRBJ2-5; 8 bases are shared with TRBD1. Sequencing was done on a sample of naive CD4+ T cells sorted from blood. Subset specified: CD45RA+ positively selected. The receptor's source is a man younger than 45 in good health. CDR3 DNA sequence: TGTGCCAGCAGTTCCCAAGGACAGGGACAAGAGACCCAGTACTTC. This encodes CASSSQGQGQETQYF.